The clone carrying this T cell receptor beta chain was counted between two and nine times. The antigen is undetermined. The donors, aged about 6 to 95, were healthy Caucasians from Russia. This record belongs to a study of blood T cells in healthy people across ages. General study findings and limits: Because sorting was not performed, PBMCs prevented conclusive naive versus antigen-experienced comparison.

A second roughly 6 to 11 cycle PCR used barcoded and J-beta primers. TCRdb independently ran MiXCR on the 5' RACE reads; one entry per CDR3 protein. The profile shows about 1,400,000 distinct CDR3 sequences, around 55% of them singletons. Sequencing was performed on blood. This clonotype was obtained from a man aged 18 to 29 in good health.

This CDR3 reads CSVVADNYGYTF. CDR3 DNA sequence: TGCAGCGTTGTTGCGGATAACTATGGCTACACCTTC. The rearrangement links TRBV29-1 to TRBJ1-2; D remains unclear. Germline CDR1 reads SQVTM; CDR2 reads ANQGSEA. The CDR3 runs to 12 residues. The ends were cut back, 4 bases at V and 1 base at J, with 7 bases in the middle.